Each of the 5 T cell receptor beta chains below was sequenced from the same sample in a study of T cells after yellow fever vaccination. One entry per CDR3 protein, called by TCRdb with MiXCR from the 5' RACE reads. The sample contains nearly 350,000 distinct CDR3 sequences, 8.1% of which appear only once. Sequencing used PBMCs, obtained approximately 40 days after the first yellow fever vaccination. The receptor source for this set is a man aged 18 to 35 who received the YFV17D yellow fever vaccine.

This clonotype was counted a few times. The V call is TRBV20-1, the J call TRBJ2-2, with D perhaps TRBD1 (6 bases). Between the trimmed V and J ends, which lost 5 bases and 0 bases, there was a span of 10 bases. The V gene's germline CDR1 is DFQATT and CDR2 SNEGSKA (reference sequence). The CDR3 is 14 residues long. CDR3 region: CSAPQGSNTGELFF. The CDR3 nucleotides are TGCAGTGCTCCACAGGGTTCGAACACCGGGGAGCTGTTTTTT.

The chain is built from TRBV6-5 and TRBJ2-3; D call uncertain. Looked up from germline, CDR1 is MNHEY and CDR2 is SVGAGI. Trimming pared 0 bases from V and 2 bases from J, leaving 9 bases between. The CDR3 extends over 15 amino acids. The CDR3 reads CASSYSSSYTDTQYF. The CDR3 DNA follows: TGTGCCAGCAGTTACTCCTCGAGTTACACAGATACGCAGTATTTT.

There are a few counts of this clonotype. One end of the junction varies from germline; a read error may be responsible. This CDR3 reads CATSQDGTSRVTDTQYF. For the CDR3, the DNA is TGTGCCACCAGCCAAGATGGAACTAGCAGGGTCACAGATACGCAGTATTTT. V and J are TRBV3-1 and TRBJ2-3; tentatively, D is TRBD2 (6 bases). Germline lookup yields CDR1 LGHDT and CDR2 YNNKEL (reference sequence). The CDR3 sequence is 17 residues long.

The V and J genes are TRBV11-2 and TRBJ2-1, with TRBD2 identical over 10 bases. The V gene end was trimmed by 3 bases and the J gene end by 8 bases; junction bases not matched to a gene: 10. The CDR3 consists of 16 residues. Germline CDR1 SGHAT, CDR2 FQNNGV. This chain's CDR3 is CASSFILAGAGDEQFF. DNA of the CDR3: TGTGCCAGCAGCTTTATTCTAGCGGGGGCTGGGGATGAGCAGTTCTTC.

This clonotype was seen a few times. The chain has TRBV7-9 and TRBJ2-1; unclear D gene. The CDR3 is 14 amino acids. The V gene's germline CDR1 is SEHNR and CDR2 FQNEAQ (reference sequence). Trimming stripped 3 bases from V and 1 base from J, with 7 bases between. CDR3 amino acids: CASSFSSSYNEQFF. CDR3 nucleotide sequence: TGTGCCAGCAGCTTCAGTTCGTCCTACAATGAGCAGTTCTTC.